This T cell receptor (beta chain) was obtained from a study of T cell responses to AZD1222 COVID-19 vaccine. Overall study context: Pooling covered second doses at about 4 or about 12 weeks.

Repertoires were generated with immunoSEQ multiplex PCR, while TCRdb's copy carries only in-frame clones and drops some. The table has 140,000 to 150,000 clones, 93% seen once; the top ten hold around 1.9%. Trimming cost V 1 base and J 4 bases, with 10 bases left between them. The CDR3 is 14 residues long. CDR1 is SGHVS and CDR2 is FNYEAQ in the germline V gene. Comment on this clone: What it binds is unknown.

Broader study findings: Donor demographics were predominantly white British with a female majority; clonal diversity may be underestimated. Distributed over spike, vaccine-associated CD4 TCRs predominated at 160-218 and 743-854. Nearly half of spike-specific TCRs reportedly target variant regions that are unmutated in the B.1.351 and B.1.1.7 variants.

The genes are TRBV7-6 and TRBJ2-5; TRBD1 might be the D (5 bases). This sequence originates from an adult in good health. Sequences were derived from peripheral blood, sampled on day 0 of AZD1222 vaccination. CDR3 sequence: CASSLELGRETQYF. CDR3 sequence (DNA): TGTGCCAGCAGCTTAGAGCTGGGGCGAGAGACCCAGTACTTC.